This T cell receptor (beta chain) was sequenced during a study of T cells in Graves' hyperthyroidism and ophthalmopathy. Study conclusions and caveats: In blood, most of the thyroid clonotypes expanded above 0.001 were also present. A model using 13 V-J features told ophthalmopathy apart from stable hyperthyroidism.

In its sample, this clonotype was seen a few times. What it recognizes is unknown. The definition of stable Graves' hyperthyroidism was no ophthalmopathy progression within 18 months. Patients were excluded for uncontrolled infection, other autoimmune disease, pregnancy or lactation. In germline, CDR1 is SEHNR, CDR2 FQNEAQ (reference sequence). Trimming took off 5 bases at V and 5 bases at J, with 20 bases between the two ends. The CDR3 runs 16 residues. From RNA transcripts, TCR beta CDR3 regions were amplified. An initial round of RT-PCR targeting the TCR CDR3 relied on the HTBI primer set. TCRdb re-analysed the multiplex PCR reads in MiXCR, keeping a single row per CDR3 protein. The sample holds 75,000 to 100,000 distinct CDR3 sequences, 35% to 45% seen once.

The chain combines TRBV7-9 with TRBJ2-3; no reliable D call. Sample: peripheral blood or thyroid tissue (not recorded which). This receptor was taken from a woman between 25 and 40 years old with Graves' hyperthyroidism. DNA for the CDR3: TGTGCCAGCAGCCAAGATGCTCCTCGGGCAGAAGATACGCAGTATTTT. It specifies CASSQDAPRAEDTQYF.